Each of the 25 T cell receptor beta chains below was sequenced from the same sample in a study of identical twins (dated by TCRdb to 2015 to 2016). To prepare the library, 5' RACE was applied. Sequencing instrument: Illumina HiSeq 2000. TCRdb reprocessed the public reads (quality trimming at Q25 with fastp, clone calling with MiXCR) and kept in-frame beta chains. Entries are consolidated by CDR3 protein sequence, retaining the most common genes and DNA. For this sample the table gives about 700,000 distinct CDR3 sequences, of which around 8.6% were detected only once. The ten largest clones add up to around 0.98% of the sample. This sample also appeared in a second study, on yellow fever vaccine responses in identical twins.

The sample taken for sequencing was PBMCs. Source of these receptors: a woman under 30 in good health.

The V and J genes are TRBV9 and TRBJ2-3, with TRBD2 matching 9 bases. Germline CDR1 reads SGDLS; CDR2 reads YYNGEE. CDR3 length: 16 amino acids. V shed 4 bases, J shed 5 bases, and the junction held 11 bases outside the gene matches. CDR3 sequence: CASSPRAGGPGDTQYF. CDR3 coding DNA: TGTGCCAGCAGCCCGCGGGCGGGAGGGCCGGGAGATACGCAGTATTTT.

This clonotype came up many times. The chain recombines TRBV7-8 with TRBJ2-7; 7 bases map to TRBD1. From germline, CDR1 is SGHVS and CDR2 FQNEAQ. V trimming: 5 bases; J trimming: 0 bases; junction bases outside the gene matches: 1. This CDR3 is built from 13 residues. CDR3 residues: CASSGTVSYEQYF. The CDR3 DNA sequence: TGTGCCAGCAGCGGGACAGTCTCCTACGAGCAGTACTTC.

V gene TRBV20-1 combines with J gene TRBJ2-5, with D perhaps being TRBD1 or TRBD2 (7 bases each). Germline V gene data show CDR1 as DFQATT and CDR2 as SNEGSKA (reference sequence). The CDR3 spans 14 residues. V shed 4 bases and J shed 1 base, with 13 bases lying between them. In nucleotides, the CDR3 is TGCAGTGCTACAGACAGGGAGGGCCAAGAGACCCAGTACTTC. It translates to CSATDREGQETQYF.

This clonotype was detected a few times. V is TRBV7-9 and J is TRBJ2-1, with D maybe TRBD1 (6 bases). The CDR3 has 15 residues. Per the germline V gene, CDR1 is SEHNR and CDR2 is FQNEAQ (reference sequence). Deletions cut 5 bases from V and 12 bases from J, with 23 bases between. This chain's CDR3 is CASSDRLGAWGGQFF. Written as DNA, the CDR3 is TGTGCCAGCAGCGATCGTTTGGGGGCTTGGGGTGGGCAGTTCTTC.

At least ten counts were recorded for this clonotype. The gene calls are TRBV4-1 and TRBJ1-2; 10 bases are a match to TRBD1. The CDR3 totals 18 residues. V gave up 3 bases and J gave up 4 bases; unmatched junction bases: 14. Germline assignment: CDR1 MGHRA and CDR2 YSYEKL. The CDR3 here is CASSQDPDRGSAFYGYTF. The CDR3 DNA reads as TGCGCCAGCAGCCAGGACCCGGACAGGGGGTCAGCTTTCTATGGCTACACCTTC.

This clonotype was observed a handful of times. This chain links TRBV28 with TRBJ2-7; tentative D call: TRBD2 (6 bases). V dropped 3 bases and J dropped 10 bases, with 10 bases sitting between them. CDR1 MDHEN and CDR2 SYDVKM come from the germline V gene. This CDR3 has 11 amino acids. CDR3 in DNA: TGTGCCAGCAGTTTTGGAGGGGTCCAGTACTTC. Its translation is CASSFGGVQYF.

This clonotype was counted at least ten times. The rearrangement links TRBV5-1 to TRBJ1-5; tentatively, D is TRBD1 (5 bases). The CDR3 has 17 amino acids. CDR1 is SGHRS, CDR2 YFSETQ, per germline. V gave up 1 base and J gave up 0 bases, with 14 bases separating them. For the CDR3, the DNA is TGCGCCAGCAGCTTGATCGCAGGGCCTTATAGCAATCAGCCCCAGCATTTT. It encodes CASSLIAGPYSNQPQHF.

The chain carries TRBV6-5 and TRBJ1-1; 10 bases line up with TRBD1. V shed 2 bases and J 3 bases; nucleotides not matched to a gene: 3. Germline loops: CDR1 MNHEY, CDR2 SVGAGI. This CDR3 spans 15 amino acids. The CDR3 nucleotides are TGTGCCAGCAGTTACGGGACAGGGGTGGACACTGAAGCTTTCTTT. Translation gives CASSYGTGVDTEAFF.

The V gene is TRBV5-1, the J gene TRBJ2-5; D may correspond to TRBD1 or TRBD2 (5 bases each). Per germline, CDR1 SGHRS and CDR2 YFSETQ. Trimming removed 1 base from V and 1 base from J, with 11 bases in between. The CDR3 is 15 residues long. The chain's CDR3 is CASSLRWGPQETQYF. Here the CDR3 DNA reads TGCGCCAGCAGCTTGAGGTGGGGACCCCAAGAGACCCAGTACTTC.

This clonotype has a count of ten or more. This chain joins TRBV3-1 and TRBJ2-1, with D possibly matching TRBD2 (6 bases). Germline CDR1 and CDR2: LGHDT and YNNKEL (reference sequence). The CDR3 is 16 amino acids. Trimming left V 4 bases short and J 9 bases short, with 22 bases between. In nucleotides, the CDR3 is TGTGCCAGCAGCCTTTGGCGGGGACCGGCCGGCGGTGAGCAGTTCTTC. Protein: CASSLWRGPAGGEQFF.

The chain couples TRBV20-1 to TRBJ2-7; TRBD2 matches 7 bases. Germline CDR1 and CDR2: DFQATT and SNEGSKA (reference sequence). This CDR3 has 13 amino acids. Trimming at V came to 6 bases and at J to 0 bases, leaving 5 bases not matched to a gene. CDR3 sequence: CSAPGTTSYEQYF. The CDR3 DNA reads TGCAGTGCCCCCGGGACTACCTCCTACGAGCAGTACTTC.

This chain joins TRBV30 and TRBJ2-5; D is uncertain. The CDR3 runs to 13 residues. Germline V lookup: CDR1 GTSNPN, CDR2 SVGIG (reference sequence). V gave up 0 bases and J gave up 2 bases, with 7 bases separating them. Here the CDR3 DNA reads TGTGCCTGGAGTGTCGTTAAGCAAGAGACCCAGTACTTC. Amino acid sequence: CAWSVVKQETQYF.

In its sample, this clonotype was seen a few times. V gene TRBV6-2 or TRBV6-3 combines with J gene TRBJ1-1, with D unclear. Trimming stripped 4 bases from V and 4 bases from J, with 4 bases between. Germline CDR1 MNHEY, CDR2 SVGEGT. The CDR3 consists of 11 residues. The DNA for the CDR3 is TGTGCCAGCAGTTTTATCACTGAAGCTTTCTTT. It encodes CASSFITEAFF.

V is TRBV7-2 and J is TRBJ2-7, with 9 bases that match TRBD2. The CDR3 sequence is 12 residues long. The V gene's germline CDR1 is SGHTA and CDR2 FQGNSA. V was clipped by 5 bases and J by 11 bases; unmatched bases: 7. Here the CDR3 reads CASSLSGGFEYF. The CDR3 bases are TGTGCCAGCAGCCTCAGCGGGGGGTTTGAGTACTTC.

V and J are TRBV10-3 and TRBJ2-7, with D maybe TRBD2 (5 bases). This CDR3 comprises 12 residues. Germline CDR1 is ENHRY and CDR2 is SYGVKD. V gave up 1 base and J gave up 7 bases, with 8 bases separating them. The CDR3 nucleotides read TGTGCCATCAGTGAGTATACGGGGGAGCAGTACTTC. This encodes CAISEYTGEQYF.

The J gene is TRBJ2-3, the V gene TRBV4-1; 7 bases match TRBD2. Germline loops: CDR1 MGHRA, CDR2 YSYEKL. This CDR3 comprises 16 residues. The V and J ends lost 4 bases and 2 bases, in that order; junction bases with no gene match: 9. The CDR3 loop reads CASSPLVAGVTDTQYF. The CDR3, as DNA: TGCGCCAGCAGCCCCCTTGTGGCGGGAGTCACAGATACGCAGTATTTT.

This clonotype has a handful of counts. The rearrangement joins TRBV20-1 to TRBJ2-3, with 8 bases lining up with TRBD2. The CDR3 has 14 amino acids. The V and J ends lost 1 base and 5 bases, in that order; junction bases with no gene match: 5. Per germline, CDR1 DFQATT and CDR2 SNEGSKA (reference sequence). The CDR3 DNA is TGCAGTGCTAGAGTAGCGGGACTAAGAGATACGCAGTATTTT. It encodes CSARVAGLRDTQYF.

V is TRBV4-1 and J is TRBJ2-7; tentative D call: TRBD2 (6 bases). Trimming took off 0 bases at V and 3 bases at J, with 15 bases between the two ends. The CDR3 has 16 residues. From germline, CDR1 is MGHRA and CDR2 YSYEKL. CDR3 coding DNA: TGCGCCAGCAGCCAAGAGGCTCTGCTGGGAGGCTACGAGCAGTACTTC. This translates into CASSQEALLGGYEQYF.

This clonotype was counted many times. The chain couples TRBV5-1 to TRBJ2-3, with a tentative D call TRBD2 (5 bases). Deletions cut 1 base from V and 0 bases from J, with 18 bases between. The CDR3 runs to 18 residues. Germline CDR1 reads SGHRS; CDR2 reads YFSETQ. CDR3 sequence (DNA): TGCGCCAGCAGCTTGATGGTCAGCGGAACGACTAGCACAGATACGCAGTATTTT. Residues: CASSLMVSGTTSTDTQYF.

This clonotype was counted between two and nine times. The chain uses TRBV5-1 and TRBJ2-4; possible D gene TRBD1, 5 bases. V was trimmed by 2 bases and J by 3 bases, leaving 12 bases between them. Germline assignment: CDR1 SGHRS and CDR2 YFSETQ. The CDR3 totals 15 residues. CDR3 region: CASSFSTGNKNIQYF. The CDR3, as DNA: TGCGCCAGCAGCTTCTCTACAGGAAACAAAAACATTCAGTACTTC.

This clonotype has only a few counts. Sequence at one end of the junction differs from germline and may be a read error. The J gene is TRBJ2-3, the V gene TRBV5-4, with TRBD2 identical over 7 bases. The CDR3 spans 16 residues. Germline assignment: CDR1 SGHNT and CDR2 YYREEE (reference sequence). The CDR3, as DNA: TGTGCCAGCAGCTTGAAGGGTCCTAGCGGCACAGGTACGCAGTATTTT. This gives the protein CASSLKGPSGTGTQYF.

This clonotype was seen ten or more times. The chain couples TRBV29-1 to TRBJ2-1, with TRBD2 matching over 8 bases. Trimming cost V 3 bases and J 6 bases; bases outside gene matches: 7. The germline V gene has CDR1 SQVTM and CDR2 ANQGSEA. The CDR3 is 14 amino acids. CDR3 sequence (DNA): TGCAGCGTTGATTCGGGGGGGCGAGGCAATGAGCAGTTCTTC. Amino acids: CSVDSGGRGNEQFF.

The chain joins TRBV4-1 to TRBJ2-1; D remains unclear. CDR3 length: 17 residues. Germline values: CDR1 MGHRA, CDR2 YSYEKL. V lost 1 base to trimming and J lost 4 bases, with 17 bases between them. The CDR3 DNA reads as TGCGCCAGCAGCCAAGTAGTTAGGACCGGCACTTACAATGAGCAGTTCTTC. Its translation: CASSQVVRTGTYNEQFF.

Many counts were recorded for this clonotype. V gene TRBV3-1 combines with J gene TRBJ2-1, with 10 bases fitting TRBD1. This CDR3 has 13 amino acids. Trimming cost V 11 bases and J 7 bases; bases outside gene matches: 8. Germline V gene data show CDR1 as LGHDT and CDR2 as YNNKEL (reference sequence). The CDR3 here is CACGTGELNEQFF. CDR3 DNA: TGTGCCTGCGGGACAGGGGAGTTGAATGAGCAGTTCTTC.

This clonotype was detected ten times or more. The gene calls are TRBV20-1 and TRBJ2-1, with 10 bases identical to TRBD2. The CDR3 sequence is 16 residues long. The germline V gene has CDR1 DFQATT and CDR2 SNEGSKA (reference sequence). V shed 3 bases, J shed 4 bases, and the junction held 9 bases outside the gene matches. The CDR3 loop reads CSARGLTSGIYNEQFF. The DNA for the CDR3 is TGCAGTGCTAGGGGCCTAACTAGCGGGATTTACAATGAGCAGTTCTTC.